This is a list of T cell receptor beta chains from one sample in a study of cytomegalovirus exposure and HLA in healthy donors. Assay used: immunoSEQ multiplex PCR; TCRdb lists only in-frame clones, some missing. The table has about 130,000 clones, 74% seen once. What was sequenced was PBMCs. These receptors all stem from a man between 18 and 29 years old in good health and CMV-seropositive. The CDR3 runs from the conserved cysteine through the conserved F or W. The D gene is left open where the match is weak. Part of the rows lack a size; the others show once, few, many or a class for expanded clones.

TRBV5-6	TRBJ2-1	-	-	TGTGCCAGCAGCTTGGGGCTAGCCTCCTACAATGAGCAGTTCTTC	CASSLGLASYNEQFF
TRBV5-1	TRBJ2-2	-	TRBD1	TGCGCCAGCAGCTTTACAGGGGCCGGGGAGCTGTTTTTT	CASSFTGAGELFF
TRBV7-3	TRBJ1-1	-	-	TGTGCCAGCAGCCTGCAGGGTCCCACTGAAGCTTTCTTT	CASSLQGPTEAFF
TRBV9	TRBJ2-3	-	TRBD2	TGTGCCAGCAGCCCCGGACTAGCCTCAGATACGCAGTATTTT	CASSPGLASDTQYF
TRBV28	TRBJ2-1	-	TRBD2	TGTGCCAGCTTCGGGGGGGCGAGTTACAATGAGCAGTTCTTC	CASFGGASYNEQFF
TRBV28	TRBJ2-6	-	-	TGTGCCAGCAGTTCCTACAGCTCTGGGGCCAACGTCCTGACTTTC	CASSSYSSGANVLTF
TRBV5-1	TRBJ1-4	-	-	TGCGCCAGCAGCTTTCTCAGGGGACCGAATGAAAAACTGTTTTTT	CASSFLRGPNEKLFF
TRBV19	TRBJ2-1	few	TRBD1	TGTGCCAGTAGTAGACAGGGAGCCTCCTACAATGAGCAGTTCTTC	CASSRQGASYNEQFF
TRBV7-8	TRBJ1-2	-	-	TGTGCCAGCAGCCCCCGGGAGACCTACTATGGCTACACCTTC	CASSPRETYYGYTF
TRBV10-1	TRBJ1-4	-	-	TGCGCCAGCAGTGAAACAGTCTACGGAAAACTGTTTTTT	CASSETVYGKLFF
TRBV5-4	TRBJ1-2	-	-	TGTGCCAGCAGTTCCGGGTCTGCGTATTACTATGGCTACACCTTC	CASSSGSAYYYGYTF
TRBV30	TRBJ1-2	once	-	TGTGCCTGGAGTGTCGGCAGGGGTCTGGTTGGCTACACCTTC	CAWSVGRGLVGYTF
TRBV10-3	TRBJ2-1	few	TRBD1	TGTGCCACCGGACAGGGGGGGAATGAGCAGTTCTTC	CATGQGGNEQFF
TRBV18	TRBJ1-5	-	-	TGTGCCAGCTCACCAAAGGGGGATAGCAATCAGCCCCAGCATTTT	CASSPKGDSNQPQHF
TRBV7-2	TRBJ2-1	-	-	TGTGCCAGCAGCTTTCGGGGGTTCTCCTACAATGAGCAGTTCTTC	CASSFRGFSYNEQFF
TRBV10-1	TRBJ2-7	-	-	TGCGCCGTCGGGCAGGGGCTCGCAGGAGAGCAGTACTTC	CAVGQGLAGEQYF
TRBV19	TRBJ1-5	-	-	TGTGCCAGTAGTATGTTCAGGGTCGGGAATCAGCCCCAGCATTTT	CASSMFRVGNQPQHF
TRBV5-4	TRBJ1-4	few	-	TGTGCCAGCAGCGCCCCGGGGGGCACTAATGAAAAACTGTTTTTT	CASSAPGGTNEKLFF
TRBV19	TRBJ2-5	-	TRBD2	TGTGCCAGCAAGAGAGTCAGCGGGGGGAGCTTTCAAGAGACCCAGTACTTC	CASKRVSGGSFQETQYF
TRBV27	TRBJ2-7	-	TRBD1	TGTGCCAGCAGTGTAACAGCAGAGCGGGACAGGGTAAGGCCCTACGAGCAGTACTTC	CASSVTAERDRVRPYEQYF
TRBV1	TRBJ2-7	-	-	TGCACCAGCAGCCAAGTGACCGGGAGCGTCCCTATCGAGCAGTACTTC	CTSSQVTGSVPIEQYF
TRBV5-6	TRBJ2-7	-	-	TGTGCCAGCAGCTTGGCAGGGTCTACCTACGAGCAGTACTTC	CASSLAGSTYEQYF
TRBV19	TRBJ1-2	-	-	TGTGCCAGTATGAGGGACTTCTTTGGCTACACCTTC	CASMRDFFGYTF
TRBV6-5	TRBJ2-1	-	TRBD2	TGTGCCAGCAGCCTAACTAGCGGAGGCTACAATGAGCAGTTCTTC	CASSLTSGGYNEQFF
TRBV15	TRBJ1-5	once	TRBD1	TGTGCCACCAGCAGGGACAGGGGGGTCTTTAGCAATCAGCCCCAGCATTTT	CATSRDRGVFSNQPQHF
TRBV5-4	TRBJ2-1	few	TRBD1	TGTGCCAGCAGCTTCAGGGGGCAATTCAATGAGCAGTTCTTC	CASSFRGQFNEQFF
TRBV28	TRBJ1-5	-	-	TGTGCCAGCAGTGCGCCAGGGGCAGGTAGGGATTGGCCCCAGCATTTT	CASSAPGAGRDWPQHF
TRBV6-1	TRBJ1-1	-	-	TGTGCCAGCAGTGAAGCTACAGGGACTGAAGCTTTCTTT	CASSEATGTEAFF
TRBV15	TRBJ1-2	-	-	TGTGCCACCAGCACCTACGGAGGGGCTCGTTATGGCTACACCTTC	CATSTYGGARYGYTF
TRBV27	TRBJ1-5	-	TRBD1	TGTGCCAGCAGTTTAAGGCTGGGACAGGGGGGAAGTCAGCCCCAGCATTTT	CASSLRLGQGGSQPQHF
TRBV6-5	TRBJ1-5	-	TRBD1	TGTGCCAGCAGTTACGCAGGGGGCGCAGGACAGCCCCAGCATTTT	CASSYAGGAGQPQHF
TRBV7-9	TRBJ2-7	few	TRBD1	TGTGCCAGCAGCTTAGCGCGAAGACAGGGGTTCTACGAGCAGTACTTC	CASSLARRQGFYEQYF
TRBV5-6	TRBJ1-1	-	-	TGTGCCAGCAGCCAAGGACAGGAAGCTTTCTTT	CASSQGQEAFF
TRBV6-5	TRBJ2-7	-	-	TGTGCCAGCAGTTTTTACAGGGATCCCCTCTACGAGCAGTACTTC	CASSFYRDPLYEQYF
TRBV11-2	TRBJ1-1	-	TRBD1	TGTGCCAGCAGACAAACAGGGGGCAGGACTGAAGCTTTCTTT	CASRQTGGRTEAFF
TRBV9	TRBJ1-1	-	-	TGTGCCAGCAGCACACAGGGAGGGGGAACTGAAGCTTTCTTT	CASSTQGGGTEAFF
TRBV19	TRBJ2-7	-	-	TGTGCCAGTAGCATCGCGGCGATTATTAGCTACGAGCAGTACTTC	CASSIAAIISYEQYF
TRBV4-1	TRBJ2-7	-	TRBD1	TGCGCCAGTAGGGGACAGGGAACCTACGAGCAGTACTTC	CASRGQGTYEQYF
TRBV9	TRBJ2-5	-	TRBD2	TGTGCCAGCAGCGTAGACTGGCTAGCGGGAGGCCACCTGGACTTC	CASSVDWLAGGHLDF
TRBV15	TRBJ1-2	-	-	TGTGCCACCAGCGAACAGGGTGGCTACACCTTC	CATSEQGGYTF
TRBV19	TRBJ2-1	-	TRBD2	TGTGCCAGTAGTCTAAGCGGGGACAATGAGCAGTTCTTC	CASSLSGDNEQFF
TRBV9	TRBJ1-2	-	-	TGTGCCAGCAGCCGGGAGGCTACTAACTATGGCTACACCTTC	CASSREATNYGYTF
TRBV5-1	TRBJ2-7	-	TRBD1	TGCGCCAGCAGCTTGGTGACAGGGGGGATCTTCGGGGAGCAGTACTTC	CASSLVTGGIFGEQYF
TRBV7-2	TRBJ1-5	-	-	TGTGCCAGCAGCTTAGCGCCCAGGGGTCGGGGCAATCAGCCCCAGCATTTT	CASSLAPRGRGNQPQHF
TRBV27	TRBJ2-3	-	-	TGTGCCAGCAGTTTATCGGACCTGCAGGGGGGAGATACGCAGTATTTT	CASSLSDLQGGDTQYF
TRBV7-2	TRBJ2-1	-	TRBD1	TGTGCCAGCAGCCCACAGGGGCGTGAGCAGTTCTTC	CASSPQGREQFF
TRBV7-8	TRBJ2-7	-	-	TGTGCCAGCAGCCCGCGTCGACAGAGCTCCTACGAGCAGTACTTC	CASSPRRQSSYEQYF
TRBV5-1	TRBJ1-1	-	TRBD1	TGCGCCAGCTCTAGACAGGGGGCAGGGACTGAAGCTTTCTTT	CASSRQGAGTEAFF
TRBV11-2	TRBJ2-7	-	TRBD2	TGTGCCAGCAGCCCCTTCCCCGGGACTAGCGGGGGGGCAGAAGAGCAGTACTTC	CASSPFPGTSGGAEEQYF
TRBV13	TRBJ1-4	few	-	TGTGCCAGCAGCTTAGGGTCAGGGTCCGGCGACAAACTGTTTTTT	CASSLGSGSGDKLFF
TRBV27	TRBJ2-7	-	TRBD1	TGTGCCAGCAGTTTAGCCACAGGGGGTGGCTCCTACGAGCAGTACTTC	CASSLATGGGSYEQYF
TRBV5-1	TRBJ2-7	-	TRBD2	TGCGCCAGCAGCTTGGAGCTAGCGGAAGCCTACGAGCAGTACTTC	CASSLELAEAYEQYF
TRBV15	TRBJ1-6	few	-	TGTGCCACCGCGGGGTTCTATAATTCACCCCTCCACTTT	CATAGFYNSPLHF